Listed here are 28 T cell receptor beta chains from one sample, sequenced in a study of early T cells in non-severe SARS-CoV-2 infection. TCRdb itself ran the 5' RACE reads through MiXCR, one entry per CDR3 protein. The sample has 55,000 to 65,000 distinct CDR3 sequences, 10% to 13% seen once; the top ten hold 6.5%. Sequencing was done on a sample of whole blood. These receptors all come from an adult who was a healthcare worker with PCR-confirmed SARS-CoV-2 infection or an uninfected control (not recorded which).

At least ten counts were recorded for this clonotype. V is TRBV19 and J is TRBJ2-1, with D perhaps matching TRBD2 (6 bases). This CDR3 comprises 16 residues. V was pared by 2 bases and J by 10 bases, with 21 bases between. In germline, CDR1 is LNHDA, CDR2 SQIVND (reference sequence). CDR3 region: CASSIPGRTPRGEQFF. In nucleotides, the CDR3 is TGTGCCAGTAGTATACCGGGGAGGACTCCCCGCGGGGAGCAGTTCTTC.

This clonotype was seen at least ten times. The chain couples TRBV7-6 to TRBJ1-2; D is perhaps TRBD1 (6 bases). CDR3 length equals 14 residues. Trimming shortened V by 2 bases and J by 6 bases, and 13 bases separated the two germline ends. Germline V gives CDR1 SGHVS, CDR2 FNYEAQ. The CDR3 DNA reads TGTGCCAGCAGCTTACATTTGACAGGTGATGGCTACACCTTC. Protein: CASSLHLTGDGYTF.

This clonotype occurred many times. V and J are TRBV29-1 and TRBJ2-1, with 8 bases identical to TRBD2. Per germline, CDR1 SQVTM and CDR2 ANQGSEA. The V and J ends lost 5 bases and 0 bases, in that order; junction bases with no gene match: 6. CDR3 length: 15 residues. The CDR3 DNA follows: TGCAGCGTTTGCTTCGGGACTAGCTCCTACAATGAGCAGTTCTTC. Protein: CSVCFGTSSYNEQFF.

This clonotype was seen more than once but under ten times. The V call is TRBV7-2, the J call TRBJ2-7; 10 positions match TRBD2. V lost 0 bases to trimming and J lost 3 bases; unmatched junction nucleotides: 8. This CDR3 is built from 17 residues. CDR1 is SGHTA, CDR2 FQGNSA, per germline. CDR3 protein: CASSLAPHTSGDYEQYF. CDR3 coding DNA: TGTGCCAGCAGCTTAGCGCCCCATACTAGCGGGGACTACGAGCAGTACTTC.

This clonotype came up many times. CDR3 loop: CASSYSRGGEGYTF. CDR3 DNA sequence: TGTGCCAGCAGTTACTCGCGAGGGGGCGAGGGCTACACCTTC. The chain is built from TRBV6-6 and TRBJ1-2; 7 bases fit TRBD1. Germline CDR1 MNHNY, CDR2 SVGAGI (reference sequence). This CDR3 has 14 residues. Trimming removed 0 bases from V and 8 bases from J; junction bases left unmatched: 6.

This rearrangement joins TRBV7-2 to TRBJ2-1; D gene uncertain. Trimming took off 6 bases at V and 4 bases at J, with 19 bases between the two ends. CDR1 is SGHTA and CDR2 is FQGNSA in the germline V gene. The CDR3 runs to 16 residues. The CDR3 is CASRLRRSGPYNEQFF. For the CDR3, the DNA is TGTGCCAGCAGACTTCGGCGTAGTGGACCTTACAATGAGCAGTTCTTC.

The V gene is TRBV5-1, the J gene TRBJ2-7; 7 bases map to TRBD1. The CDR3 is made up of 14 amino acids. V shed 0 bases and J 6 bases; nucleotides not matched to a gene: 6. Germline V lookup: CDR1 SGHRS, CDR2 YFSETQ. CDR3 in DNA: TGCGCCAGCAGCTTGGCCCAGGCAGGGGGCGAGCAGTACTTC. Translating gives CASSLAQAGGEQYF.

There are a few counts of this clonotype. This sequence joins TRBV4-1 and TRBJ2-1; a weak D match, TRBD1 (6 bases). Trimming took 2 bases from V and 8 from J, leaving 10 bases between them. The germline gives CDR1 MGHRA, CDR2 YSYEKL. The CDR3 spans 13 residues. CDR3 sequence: CASSQRQVDEQFF. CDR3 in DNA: TGCGCCAGCAGCCAAAGACAGGTGGATGAGCAGTTCTTC.

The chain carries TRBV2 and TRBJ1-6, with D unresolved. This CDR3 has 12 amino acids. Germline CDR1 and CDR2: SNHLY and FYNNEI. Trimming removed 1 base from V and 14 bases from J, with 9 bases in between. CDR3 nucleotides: TGTGCCAGCAGTGAAGTCACTTATTCCCTCCACTTT. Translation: CASSEVTYSLHF.

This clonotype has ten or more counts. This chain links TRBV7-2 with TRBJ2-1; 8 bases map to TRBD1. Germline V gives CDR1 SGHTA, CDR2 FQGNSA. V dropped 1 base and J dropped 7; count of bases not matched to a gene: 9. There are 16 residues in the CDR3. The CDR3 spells CASSLVGRTGRNEQFF. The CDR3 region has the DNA TGTGCCAGCAGCTTAGTAGGGAGGACAGGGAGGAATGAGCAGTTCTTC.

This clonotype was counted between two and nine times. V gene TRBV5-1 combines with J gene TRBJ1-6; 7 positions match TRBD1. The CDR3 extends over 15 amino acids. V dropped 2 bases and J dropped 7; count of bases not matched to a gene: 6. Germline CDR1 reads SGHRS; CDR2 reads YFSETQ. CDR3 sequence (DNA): TGCGCCAGCAGCTTCGGTGGGACAGACAATTCACCCCTCCACTTT. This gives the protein CASSFGGTDNSPLHF.

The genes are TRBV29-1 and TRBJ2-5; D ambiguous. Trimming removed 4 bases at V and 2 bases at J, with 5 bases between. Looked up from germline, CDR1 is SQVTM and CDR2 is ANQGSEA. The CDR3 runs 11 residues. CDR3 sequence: CSVVRQETQYF. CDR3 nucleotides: TGCAGCGTTGTTCGGCAAGAGACCCAGTACTTC.

This chain's CDR3 is CASSQGPVNYGYTF. In DNA form, the CDR3 reads TGTGCCAGCAGCCAAGGCCCCGTAAACTATGGCTACACCTTC. The V call is TRBV14, the J call TRBJ1-2; D unresolved. V was clipped by 1 base and J by 2 bases, with 8 bases between them. The CDR3 is 14 amino acids. Germline CDR1 and CDR2: SGHDN and FVKESK.

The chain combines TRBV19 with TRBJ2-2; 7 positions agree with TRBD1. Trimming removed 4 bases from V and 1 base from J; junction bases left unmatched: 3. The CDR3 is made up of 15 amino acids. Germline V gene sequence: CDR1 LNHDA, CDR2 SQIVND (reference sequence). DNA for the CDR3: TGTGCCAGTAGTAAGGGACAGCAGAACACCGGGGAGCTGTTTTTT. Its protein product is CASSKGQQNTGELFF.

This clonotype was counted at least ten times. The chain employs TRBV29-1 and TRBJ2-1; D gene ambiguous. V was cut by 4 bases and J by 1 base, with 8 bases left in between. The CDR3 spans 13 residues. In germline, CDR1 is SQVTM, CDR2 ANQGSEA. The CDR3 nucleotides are TGCAGCGTTGTAAGGAGTTCCTACAATGAGCAGTTCTTC. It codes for CSVVRSSYNEQFF.

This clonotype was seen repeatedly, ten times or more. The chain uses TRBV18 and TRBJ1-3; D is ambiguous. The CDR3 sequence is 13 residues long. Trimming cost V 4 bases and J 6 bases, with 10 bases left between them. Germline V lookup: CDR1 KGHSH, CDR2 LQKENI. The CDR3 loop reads CASSRDQENTIYF. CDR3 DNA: TGTGCCAGCTCACGTGACCAGGAAAACACCATATATTTT.

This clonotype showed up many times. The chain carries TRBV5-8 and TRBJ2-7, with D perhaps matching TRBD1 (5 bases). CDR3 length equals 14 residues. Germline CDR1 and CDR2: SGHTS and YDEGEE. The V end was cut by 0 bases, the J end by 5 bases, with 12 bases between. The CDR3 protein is CASSLVPGPHEQYF. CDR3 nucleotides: TGTGCCAGCAGCTTGGTTCCAGGGCCCCACGAGCAGTACTTC. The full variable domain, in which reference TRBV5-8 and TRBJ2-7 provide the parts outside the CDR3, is EAGVTQSPTHLIKTRGQQATLRCSPISGHTSVYWYQQALGLGLQFLLWYDEGEERNRGNFPPRFSGRQFPNYSSELNVNALELEDSALYLCASSLVPGPHEQYFGPGTRLTVT.

The DNA for the CDR3 is TGCAGTCGCTCCGGGGGCACAGATACGCAGTATTTT. Translating it yields CSRSGGTDTQYF. This sequence joins TRBV20-1 and TRBJ2-3; D perhaps matches TRBD2 (5 bases). The V gene's germline CDR1 is DFQATT and CDR2 SNEGSKA (reference sequence). This CDR3 spans 12 amino acids. Trimming pared 8 bases from V and 1 base from J, leaving 10 bases between.

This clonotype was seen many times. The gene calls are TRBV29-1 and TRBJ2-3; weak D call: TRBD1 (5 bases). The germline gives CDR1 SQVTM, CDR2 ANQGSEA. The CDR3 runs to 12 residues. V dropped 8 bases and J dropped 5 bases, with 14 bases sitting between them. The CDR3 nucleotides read TGCAGCTCCACCCCAGGGTTAGATACGCAGTATTTT. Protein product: CSSTPGLDTQYF.

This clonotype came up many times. CDR3 residues: CATIRGANTEAFF. In nucleotides, the CDR3 is TGTGCCACAATAAGGGGGGCGAACACTGAAGCTTTCTTT. The V and J genes are TRBV6-1 and TRBJ1-1; weak D call: TRBD1 (6 bases). Trimming cost V 10 bases and J 1 base, with 13 bases left between them. Germline V gene sequence: CDR1 MNHNS, CDR2 SASEGT. This CDR3 contains 13 residues.

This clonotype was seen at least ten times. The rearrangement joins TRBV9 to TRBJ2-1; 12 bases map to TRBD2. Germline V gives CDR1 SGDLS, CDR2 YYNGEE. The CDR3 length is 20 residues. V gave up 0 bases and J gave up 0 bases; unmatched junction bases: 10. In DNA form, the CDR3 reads TGTGCCAGCAGCGTAGGGGAGGGACTAGCGGGTTGGAGCTCCTACAATGAGCAGTTCTTC. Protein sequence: CASSVGEGLAGWSSYNEQFF.

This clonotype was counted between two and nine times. The CDR3 DNA is TGTGCCAGCAGGCGACGTGGCGGGAGCTCCTACAATGAGCAGTTCTTC. Encoded protein: CASRRRGGSSYNEQFF. This chain uses TRBV6-2 or TRBV6-3 with TRBJ2-1; the match to TRBD2 covers 7 bases. The CDR3 has 16 amino acids. The germline gives CDR1 MNHEY, CDR2 SVGEGT. V lost 6 bases and J lost 0; bases outside the gene matches: 8.

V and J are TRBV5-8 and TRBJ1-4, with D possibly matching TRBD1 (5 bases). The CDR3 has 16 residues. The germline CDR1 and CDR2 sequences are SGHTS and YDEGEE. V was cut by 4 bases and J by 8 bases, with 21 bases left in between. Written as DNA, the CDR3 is TGTGCCAGCAGCGTCAGGAGGGGTAGTTTGAACGAAAAACTGTTTTTT. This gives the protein CASSVRRGSLNEKLFF.

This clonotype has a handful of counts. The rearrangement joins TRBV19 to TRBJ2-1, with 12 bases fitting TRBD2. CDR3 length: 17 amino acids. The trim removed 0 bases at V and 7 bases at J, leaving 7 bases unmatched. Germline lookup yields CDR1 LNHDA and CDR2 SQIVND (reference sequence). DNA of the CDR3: TGTGCCAGTAGTATAGAATCTAGCGGGAGGGCAGGGAATGAGCAGTTCTTC. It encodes CASSIESSGRAGNEQFF.

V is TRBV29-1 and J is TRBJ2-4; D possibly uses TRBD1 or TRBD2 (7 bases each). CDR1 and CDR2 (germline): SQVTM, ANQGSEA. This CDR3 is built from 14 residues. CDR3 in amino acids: CAVKFQGGLDIQYF. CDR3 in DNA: TGCGCCGTCAAATTCCAGGGGGGGTTAGACATTCAGTACTTC.

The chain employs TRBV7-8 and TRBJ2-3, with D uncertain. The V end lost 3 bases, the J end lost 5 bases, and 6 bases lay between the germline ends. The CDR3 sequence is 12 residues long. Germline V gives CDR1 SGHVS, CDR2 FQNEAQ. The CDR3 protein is CASSFAGDTQYF. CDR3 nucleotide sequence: TGTGCCAGCAGCTTTGCCGGAGATACGCAGTATTTT.

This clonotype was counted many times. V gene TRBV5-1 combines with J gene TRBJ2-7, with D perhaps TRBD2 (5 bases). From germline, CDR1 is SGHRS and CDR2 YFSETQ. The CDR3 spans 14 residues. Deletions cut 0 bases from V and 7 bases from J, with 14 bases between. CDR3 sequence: CASSLGGLAWEQYF. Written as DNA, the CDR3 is TGCGCCAGCAGCTTGGGAGGGCTAGCTTGGGAGCAGTACTTC.

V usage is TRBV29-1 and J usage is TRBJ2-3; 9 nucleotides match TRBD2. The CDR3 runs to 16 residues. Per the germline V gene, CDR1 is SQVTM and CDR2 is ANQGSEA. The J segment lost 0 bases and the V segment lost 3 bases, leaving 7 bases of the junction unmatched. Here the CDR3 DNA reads TGCAGCGTTGAGCCCAGGACTAGCGAAAGCACAGATACGCAGTATTTT. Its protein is CSVEPRTSESTDTQYF.